Each of the 8 T cell receptor beta chains below was sequenced from the same sample in a study of blood T cell repertoires in COVID-19 (dated by TCRdb to 2020 to 2022). The receptor library was made with the immunoSEQ multiplex PCR assay. The table comes from immuneACCESS by way of TCRdb, which keeps in-frame sequences with V and J called. Part of the clones is missing from these tables; in studies checked, under half for an unresolved V gene and the rest for unknown reasons. Present in this sample are around 25,000 clones, approximately 81% of which were seen just once. Less than 8.5% of the sample is held by the ten biggest clonotypes. Sequencing was carried out using peripheral blood. The receptors were gathered from a man in his 70s with acute or convalescent COVID-19.

The chain has TRBV4-2 and TRBJ1-4, with D maybe TRBD1 (5 bases). The ends were cut back, 1 base at V and 3 bases at J, with 12 bases in the middle. This CDR3 is 16 amino acids long. CDR1 is LGHNA, CDR2 YNFKEQ, per germline. This CDR3 is CASSQVGGTANEKLFF. The CDR3 region has the DNA TGTGCCAGCAGCCAAGTCGGGGGGACGGCTAATGAAAAACTGTTTTTT.

The gene calls are TRBV29-1 and TRBJ2-7, with D maybe TRBD2 (6 bases). This CDR3 is 13 amino acids long. Germline V gene sequence: CDR1 SQVTM, CDR2 ANQGSEA. In DNA form, the CDR3 reads TGCAGTGGATCGACCGGGGGTTCCTACGAGCAGTACTTC. Protein product: CSGSTGGSYEQYF.

The gene calls are TRBV19 and TRBJ1-2; D not certain. CDR1 is LNHDA, CDR2 SQIVND, per germline (reference sequence). V lost 8 bases to trimming and J lost 0 bases, with 4 bases between them. The CDR3 length is 11 residues. CDR3 in DNA: TGTGCCAGTGAGTCTAACTATGGCTACACCTTC. It codes for CASESNYGYTF.

Only one count was recorded for this clone. The CDR3 is CASSLEPRQNEKLFF. The DNA for the CDR3 is TGCGCCAGCAGCTTAGAACCGAGACAGAATGAAAAACTGTTTTTT. The genes are TRBV5-1 and TRBJ1-4; D is perhaps TRBD1 (5 bases). The V end was cut by 2 bases, the J end by 5 bases, with 13 bases between. Germline assignment: CDR1 SGHRS and CDR2 YFSETQ. The CDR3 sequence is 15 residues long.

V and J are TRBV4-3 and TRBJ2-5; 8 nucleotides match TRBD2. V trimming: 0 bases; J trimming: 1 base; junction bases outside the gene matches: 7. This CDR3 spans 17 amino acids. The germline gives CDR1 LGHNA, CDR2 YSLEER. In DNA form, the CDR3 reads TGCGCCAGCAGCCAAGAGGCTAGCGGGTCTTTCCAAGAGACCCAGTACTTC. As protein: CASSQEASGSFQETQYF.

This clone was detected a few times. This chain uses TRBV7-8 with TRBJ1-2; possible D gene TRBD1, 6 bases. CDR1 SGHVS and CDR2 FQNEAQ come from the germline V gene. Deletions cut 0 bases from V and 2 bases from J, with 7 bases between. This CDR3 has 14 amino acids. The CDR3 region has the DNA TGTGCCAGCAGCTTAGCGGGACAAAACTATGGCTACACCTTC. Its translation is CASSLAGQNYGYTF. The full variable domain, completed using reference TRBV7-8 and TRBJ1-2, is GAGVSQSPRYKVAKRGQDVALRCDPISGHVSLFWYQQALGQGPEFLTYFQNEAQLDKSGLPSDRFFAERPEGSVSTLKIQRTQQEDSAVYLCASSLAGQNYGYTFGSGTRLTVV.

V and J are TRBV15 and TRBJ1-1, with 8 bases fitting TRBD1. The trim removed 4 bases at V and 1 base at J, leaving 5 bases unmatched. The CDR3 extends over 15 amino acids. CDR1 and CDR2 (germline): LNHNV, YYDKDF (reference sequence). This chain's CDR3 is CATSKSQGANTEAFF. In DNA, the CDR3 is TGTGCCACCAGCAAGTCCCAGGGGGCGAACACTGAAGCTTTCTTT.

This chain connects TRBV10-3 to TRBJ1-6, with D unclear. The V end was cut by 6 bases, the J end by 10 bases, with 10 bases between. The length of the CDR3 is 12 residues. The germline gives CDR1 ENHRY, CDR2 SYGVKD. The CDR3, as DNA: TGTGCCATCAGGGGGAGTGTCTCACCCCTCCACTTT. This gives the protein CAIRGSVSPLHF.